The next 30 T cell receptor beta chains were all read from a single sample in a study of cytomegalovirus exposure and HLA in healthy donors. This PCR relied on a set of 60 Vbeta primers and 13 Jbeta primers. Produced via immunoSEQ multiplex PCR; TCRdb's table is partial and in-frame only. In the table there are around 190,000 clones, approximately 85% of which are singletons. Material: PBMCs. These receptor sequences come from a man younger than 30 in good health and CMV-seronegative.

This chain joins TRBV19 and TRBJ1-5; D call uncertain. Deletions cut 4 bases from V and 6 bases from J, with 16 bases between. The CDR3 runs 15 residues. Germline CDR1 LNHDA, CDR2 SQIVND (reference sequence). The CDR3 nucleotides are TGTGCCAGTAGTAACCGGGCTTGGGAGGTTCAGCCCCAGCATTTT. It specifies CASSNRAWEVQPQHF. The full variable domain, completed using reference TRBV19 and TRBJ1-5, is DGGITQSPKYLFRKEGQNVTLSCEQNLNHDAMYWYRQDPGQGLRLIYYSQIVNDFQKGDIAEGYSVSREKKESFPLTVTSAQKNPTAFYLCASSNRAWEVQPQHFGDGTRLSIL.

The chain carries TRBV10-2 and TRBJ2-5; D unresolved. Trimming removed 3 bases at V and 2 bases at J, with 7 bases between. The V gene's germline CDR1 is WSHSY and CDR2 SAAADI. This CDR3 comprises 13 residues. The CDR3 nucleotides read TGCGCCAGCAGTGAACACCAACAAGAGACCCAGTACTTC. Its protein is CASSEHQQETQYF.

This clone is a singleton in its sample. The rearrangement joins TRBV27 to TRBJ1-2, with 7 bases identical to TRBD1. Germline CDR1 and CDR2: MNHEY and SMNVEV (reference sequence). The CDR3 length is 14 residues. Unmatched junction bases numbered 7, after V lost 6 bases and J lost 3 bases. The CDR3 protein is CASRGDRVDYGYTF. For the CDR3, the DNA is TGTGCCAGCAGGGGAGACAGGGTTGACTATGGCTACACCTTC.

This clone appeared a few times. The V gene is TRBV9, the J gene TRBJ1-2; 8 bases line up with TRBD1. The CDR3 consists of 18 residues. Trimming took 4 bases from V and 2 from J; bases not matched to a gene: 16. CDR1 is SGDLS, CDR2 YYNGEE, per germline. As DNA, the CDR3 is TGTGCCAGCAGCCCGGGGGTGGCAGGGGGCGCCGTAAACTATGGCTACACCTTC. Translating gives CASSPGVAGGAVNYGYTF.

V is TRBV5-6 and J is TRBJ2-3, with D possibly matching TRBD1 (6 bases). Germline CDR1 reads SGHDT; CDR2 reads YYEEEE. CDR3 length: 16 amino acids. The V and J ends lost 2 bases and 6 bases respectively, with 19 bases between them. The CDR3 here is CASSFWQTGAGDTQYF. CDR3 coding DNA: TGTGCCAGCAGCTTTTGGCAGACAGGCGCTGGGGATACGCAGTATTTT.

The chain has TRBV5-6 and TRBJ2-1; 9 positions agree with TRBD1. With 1 base clipped from V and 6 bases from J, the junction kept 8 bases outside the gene matches. Germline V CDR1 and CDR2: SGHDT, YYEEEE. The CDR3 consists of 16 residues. The DNA of the CDR3 is TGTGCCAGCAGCTTGTGGGGACAGGGCCCCTCCAATGAGCAGTTCTTC. Protein product: CASSLWGQGPSNEQFF.

This chain connects TRBV27 to TRBJ2-3; TRBD2 might be the D (5 bases). Trimming removed 0 bases at V and 4 bases at J, with 11 bases between. The CDR3 covers 15 residues. Germline CDR1 MNHEY, CDR2 SMNVEV (reference sequence). The CDR3 region has the DNA TGTGCCAGCAGTTTATCGTGGACTGGGGCAGATACGCAGTATTTT. This translates into CASSLSWTGADTQYF.

This rearrangement joins TRBV6-4 to TRBJ1-1; D possibly corresponds to TRBD1 (5 bases). The length of the CDR3 is 15 residues. Trimming took off 2 bases at V and 11 bases at J, with 21 bases between the two ends. Germline V gene data show CDR1 as MRHNA and CDR2 as SNTAGT. CDR3 loop: CASSDPPTAGPKAFF. The DNA of the CDR3 is TGTGCCAGCAGTGACCCTCCCACCGCAGGGCCCAAGGCTTTCTTT.

The CDR3 reads CASSLSGSSYNEQFF. CDR3 DNA sequence: TGTGCCAGCAGCTTGAGCGGGAGCTCCTACAATGAGCAGTTCTTC. The rearrangement joins TRBV5-4 to TRBJ2-1; 8 positions agree with TRBD2. This CDR3 contains 15 residues. The V gene's germline CDR1 is SGHNT and CDR2 YYREEE (reference sequence). V lost 1 base to trimming and J lost 0 bases; unmatched junction nucleotides: 0.

The J gene is TRBJ2-3, the V gene TRBV10-3, with 9 bases lining up with TRBD2. The V gene end was trimmed by 8 bases and the J gene end by 2 bases; junction bases not matched to a gene: 11. The germline CDR1 and CDR2 sequences are ENHRY and SYGVKD. CDR3 length equals 16 residues. CDR3 nucleotides: TGTGCCATCGGTGGCCTGGAGCGGGGGGCCACAGATACGCAGTATTTT. This codes for CAIGGLERGATDTQYF.

This chain connects TRBV14 to TRBJ1-2; D is ambiguous. This CDR3 is 12 amino acids long. V was cut by 2 bases and J by 3 bases, with 4 bases left in between. The germline V gene has CDR1 SGHDN and CDR2 FVKESK. The CDR3 loop reads CASSQTHYGYTF. CDR3 in DNA: TGTGCCAGCAGCCAAACTCACTATGGCTACACCTTC.

V gene TRBV29-1 combines with J gene TRBJ2-1; 7 nucleotides match TRBD2. The V gene end was trimmed by 4 bases and the J gene end by 9 bases; junction bases not matched to a gene: 3. Germline lookup yields CDR1 SQVTM and CDR2 ANQGSEA. The CDR3 covers 11 residues. CDR3 DNA sequence: TGCAGCGTTGGGCGGGGGAGTGAGCAGTTCTTC. Its translation is CSVGRGSEQFF.

V is TRBV5-1 and J is TRBJ2-7, with 8 positions matching TRBD2. CDR1 and CDR2 from the germline V gene are SGHRS and YFSETQ. The V segment lost 7 bases and the J segment 0 bases; nucleotides outside the gene matches: 9. This CDR3 region has 15 residues. CDR3 protein: CASSSGGGNSYEQYF. CDR3 DNA sequence: TGCGCCAGCTCCTCGGGAGGGGGAAACTCCTACGAGCAGTACTTC.

The rearrangement links TRBV13 to TRBJ2-2, with D maybe TRBD1 (5 bases). With 3 bases removed from V and 8 bases from J, the gap between germline ends came to 10 bases. The CDR3 runs 13 residues. CDR1 PRHDT and CDR2 FYEKMQ come from the germline V gene (reference sequence). The CDR3 loop reads CASSFLRGGELFF. The DNA for the CDR3 is TGTGCCAGCAGCTTTTTAAGGGGAGGGGAGCTGTTTTTT.

This clone was recorded only once. This chain uses TRBV5-1 with TRBJ2-7; 8 bases map to TRBD2. The CDR3 runs to 15 residues. CDR1 is SGHRS, CDR2 YFSETQ, per germline. J lost 4 bases, V lost 0 bases, and 6 bases had no gene match. CDR3 protein: CASSLETGGRYEQYF. The CDR3 DNA sequence: TGCGCCAGCAGCTTGGAGACGGGGGGGCGGTACGAGCAGTACTTC.

The count of this clone is one. This chain connects TRBV4-3 to TRBJ2-1; 12 bases fit TRBD2. CDR1 and CDR2 from the germline V gene are LGHNA and YSLEER. V was pared by 0 bases and J by 4 bases, with 1 base of the junction left unmatched. The CDR3 loop spans 16 amino acids. The CDR3 is CASSQDTSGGYNEQFF. Written as DNA, the CDR3 is TGCGCCAGCAGCCAAGATACTAGCGGGGGGTACAATGAGCAGTTCTTC.

CDR3 bases: TGTGCCAGCAGCGTATCCGGGACAGGGGTGACCGAGCAGTACTTC. This sequence encodes CASSVSGTGVTEQYF. The chain recombines TRBV27 with TRBJ2-7, with 10 bases fitting TRBD1. The ends lost 6 bases at V and 6 bases at J; junction bases unmatched: 11. Germline assignment: CDR1 MNHEY and CDR2 SMNVEV (reference sequence). This CDR3 contains 15 residues.

The gene calls are TRBV7-8 and TRBJ2-7, with D uncertain. Trimming stripped 0 bases from V and 6 bases from J, with 9 bases between. The CDR3 is 13 amino acids. Germline CDR1 is SGHVS and CDR2 is FQNEAQ. CDR3 sequence reads: CASSLARNGEQYF. Written as DNA, the CDR3 is TGTGCCAGCAGCTTAGCCCGAAACGGCGAGCAGTACTTC. Together with reference TRBV7-8 and TRBJ2-7, the CDR3 gives the full variable domain: GAGVSQSPRYKVAKRGQDVALRCDPISGHVSLFWYQQALGQGPEFLTYFQNEAQLDKSGLPSDRFFAERPEGSVSTLKIQRTQQEDSAVYLCASSLARNGEQYFGPGTRLTVT.

The J gene is TRBJ2-1, the V gene TRBV29-1; D may be TRBD2 (5 bases). V was pared by 7 bases and J by 5 bases, with 21 bases between. The CDR3 has 15 amino acids. Per the germline V gene, CDR1 is SQVTM and CDR2 is ANQGSEA. Here the CDR3 reads CSATARTLFDNEQFF. The CDR3, as DNA: TGCAGCGCCACGGCGAGGACTCTATTCGACAATGAGCAGTTCTTC.

The chain couples TRBV5-6 to TRBJ1-2; possibly TRBD1 for D (6 bases). V lost 4 bases and J lost 4, with 11 bases in between. CDR3 length: 13 residues. The germline gives CDR1 SGHDT, CDR2 YYEEEE. As DNA, the CDR3 is TGTGCCAGCAGCGTAACAGGGCGCTATGGCTACACCTTC. Translated, it gives CASSVTGRYGYTF.

The rearrangement uses TRBV9 and TRBJ2-5; 7 bases match TRBD1. CDR1 is SGDLS and CDR2 is YYNGEE in the germline V gene. J lost 4 bases, V lost 2 bases, and 8 bases had no gene match. The CDR3 extends over 15 amino acids. CDR3 loop: CASSVTTGTGETQYF. The CDR3 coding sequence is TGTGCCAGCAGCGTCACGACAGGGACGGGAGAGACCCAGTACTTC.

The chain employs TRBV11-2 and TRBJ2-5; 9 nucleotides match TRBD2. The DNA end is a closer match to TRBJ2-7, so the J assignment may be wrong. CDR3 length equals 15 residues. Germline CDR1 is SGHAT and CDR2 is FQNNGV. CDR3 amino acids: CASRGLAGPSYEQYF. The CDR3 nucleotides are TGTGCCAGCAGAGGGCTAGCGGGGCCTTCCTACGAGCAGTACTTC.

Only one count was recorded for this clone. The chain recombines TRBV10-3 with TRBJ1-2; weak D call: TRBD1 (5 bases). Germline CDR1 and CDR2: ENHRY and SYGVKD. V gave up 9 bases and J gave up 6 bases, with 14 bases separating them. This CDR3 is 12 amino acids long. CDR3 residues: CAMKQGIDGYTF. The CDR3 nucleotides are TGTGCCATGAAGCAGGGAATCGATGGCTACACCTTC.

The CDR3 reads CASSDVDNRGETQYF. As DNA, the CDR3 is TGTGCCAGCAGTGATGTAGATAATAGGGGGGAGACCCAGTACTTC. This chain uses TRBV6-1 with TRBJ2-5, with D possibly being TRBD1 (6 bases). Germline assignment: CDR1 MNHNS and CDR2 SASEGT. CDR3 length equals 15 residues. V shed 3 bases and J shed 5 bases, with 16 bases lying between them.

This chain uses TRBV2 with TRBJ1-5; D is ambiguous. CDR3 length equals 14 residues. CDR1 and CDR2 from the germline V gene are SNHLY and FYNNEI. Trimming stripped 6 bases from V and 4 bases from J, with 13 bases between. The CDR3 DNA is TGTGCCAGCAGCAGACCCGGAGGTAATCAGCCCCAGCATTTT. Its translation is CASSRPGGNQPQHF.

The genes are TRBV2 and TRBJ2-1; TRBD2 matches at 15 bases. The trim removed 1 base at V and 7 bases at J, leaving 8 bases unmatched. Looked up from germline, CDR1 is SNHLY and CDR2 is FYNNEI. CDR3 length: 18 amino acids. In DNA form, the CDR3 reads TGTGCCAGCAGTGAAGAGGGACTAGCGGGGGGCGTAGGGAATGAGCAGTTCTTC. Residues: CASSEEGLAGGVGNEQFF.

This chain links TRBV30 with TRBJ2-3; D uncertain. Looked up from germline, CDR1 is GTSNPN and CDR2 is SVGIG (reference sequence). The CDR3 extends over 13 amino acids. Trimming shortened V by 2 bases and J by 6 bases, and 12 bases separated the two germline ends. CDR3 sequence reads: CAWSLRSADTQYF. The CDR3 DNA sequence: TGTGCCTGGAGTCTAAGGAGTGCGGATACGCAGTATTTT.

The chain uses TRBV7-3 and TRBJ1-6, with 7 bases identical to TRBD1. Germline loops: CDR1 SGHTA, CDR2 FQGTGA. The CDR3 is 15 residues long. Unmatched junction bases numbered 10, after V lost 5 bases and J lost 9 bases. CDR3 protein: CASSAYRTGVSPLHF. The CDR3 bases are TGTGCCAGCAGCGCTTACCGAACAGGGGTTTCACCCCTCCACTTT. Drawing the rest from reference TRBV7-3 and TRBJ1-6, the complete variable domain is GAGVSQTPSNKVTEKGKYVELRCDPISGHTALYWYRQSLGQGPEFLIYFQGTGAADDSGLPNDRFFAVRPEGSVSTLKIQRTERGDSAVYLCASSAYRTGVSPLHFGNGTRLTVT.

Written as DNA, the CDR3 is TGTGCCAGCAGTCCAAGGACAGCTGAGAACACTGAAGCTTTCTTT. Residues: CASSPRTAENTEAFF. The chain employs TRBV2 and TRBJ1-1; a weak D match, TRBD1 (6 bases). Germline V gene sequence: CDR1 SNHLY, CDR2 FYNNEI. This CDR3 comprises 15 residues. V lost 5 bases and J 1 base, leaving 14 bases between the germline ends.

The chain carries TRBV4-1 and TRBJ1-1, with 8 positions matching TRBD1. CDR3 length: 15 amino acids. Trimming removed 6 bases from V and 4 bases from J; junction bases left unmatched: 10. Germline V lookup: CDR1 MGHRA, CDR2 YSYEKL. The CDR3: CASSWAGGVGTEAFF. DNA of the CDR3: TGCGCCAGCAGTTGGGCAGGGGGCGTTGGCACTGAAGCTTTCTTT.